The present TCR beta chain was sequenced within a study of blood T cell repertoires in COVID-19. Across the study: Samples came from the United States, Italy and Spain, spanning acute and convalescent COVID-19. T cells, B-cell-depleted T cells, or PBMCs provided the cDNA or gDNA that served as material.

Germline assignment: CDR1 MNHEY and CDR2 SMNVEV (reference sequence). The V and J ends lost 5 bases and 4 bases, in that order; junction bases with no gene match: 8. The CDR3 sequence is 17 residues long. In the original workflow: Counts of nucleated cells, estimated from reference gene primer amplification, were obtained. TCRdb's copy holds only in-frame clones and misses some; the assay was immunoSEQ multiplex PCR. V and J calls and clone size are given by that table; D and trimming were obtained from the DNA. Of approximately 230,000 clones in the sample, about 90% were seen once. The sequence was collected from a man aged 18 to 30 with active or convalescent COVID-19. The chain is built from TRBV27 and TRBJ2-2; TRBD2 aligns across 12 bases. The specimen sequenced was peripheral blood. This CDR3 reads CASSPLTSGGITGELFF. The CDR3 DNA reads TGTGCCAGCAGTCCTCTGACTAGCGGGGGAATCACCGGGGAGCTGTTTTTT.